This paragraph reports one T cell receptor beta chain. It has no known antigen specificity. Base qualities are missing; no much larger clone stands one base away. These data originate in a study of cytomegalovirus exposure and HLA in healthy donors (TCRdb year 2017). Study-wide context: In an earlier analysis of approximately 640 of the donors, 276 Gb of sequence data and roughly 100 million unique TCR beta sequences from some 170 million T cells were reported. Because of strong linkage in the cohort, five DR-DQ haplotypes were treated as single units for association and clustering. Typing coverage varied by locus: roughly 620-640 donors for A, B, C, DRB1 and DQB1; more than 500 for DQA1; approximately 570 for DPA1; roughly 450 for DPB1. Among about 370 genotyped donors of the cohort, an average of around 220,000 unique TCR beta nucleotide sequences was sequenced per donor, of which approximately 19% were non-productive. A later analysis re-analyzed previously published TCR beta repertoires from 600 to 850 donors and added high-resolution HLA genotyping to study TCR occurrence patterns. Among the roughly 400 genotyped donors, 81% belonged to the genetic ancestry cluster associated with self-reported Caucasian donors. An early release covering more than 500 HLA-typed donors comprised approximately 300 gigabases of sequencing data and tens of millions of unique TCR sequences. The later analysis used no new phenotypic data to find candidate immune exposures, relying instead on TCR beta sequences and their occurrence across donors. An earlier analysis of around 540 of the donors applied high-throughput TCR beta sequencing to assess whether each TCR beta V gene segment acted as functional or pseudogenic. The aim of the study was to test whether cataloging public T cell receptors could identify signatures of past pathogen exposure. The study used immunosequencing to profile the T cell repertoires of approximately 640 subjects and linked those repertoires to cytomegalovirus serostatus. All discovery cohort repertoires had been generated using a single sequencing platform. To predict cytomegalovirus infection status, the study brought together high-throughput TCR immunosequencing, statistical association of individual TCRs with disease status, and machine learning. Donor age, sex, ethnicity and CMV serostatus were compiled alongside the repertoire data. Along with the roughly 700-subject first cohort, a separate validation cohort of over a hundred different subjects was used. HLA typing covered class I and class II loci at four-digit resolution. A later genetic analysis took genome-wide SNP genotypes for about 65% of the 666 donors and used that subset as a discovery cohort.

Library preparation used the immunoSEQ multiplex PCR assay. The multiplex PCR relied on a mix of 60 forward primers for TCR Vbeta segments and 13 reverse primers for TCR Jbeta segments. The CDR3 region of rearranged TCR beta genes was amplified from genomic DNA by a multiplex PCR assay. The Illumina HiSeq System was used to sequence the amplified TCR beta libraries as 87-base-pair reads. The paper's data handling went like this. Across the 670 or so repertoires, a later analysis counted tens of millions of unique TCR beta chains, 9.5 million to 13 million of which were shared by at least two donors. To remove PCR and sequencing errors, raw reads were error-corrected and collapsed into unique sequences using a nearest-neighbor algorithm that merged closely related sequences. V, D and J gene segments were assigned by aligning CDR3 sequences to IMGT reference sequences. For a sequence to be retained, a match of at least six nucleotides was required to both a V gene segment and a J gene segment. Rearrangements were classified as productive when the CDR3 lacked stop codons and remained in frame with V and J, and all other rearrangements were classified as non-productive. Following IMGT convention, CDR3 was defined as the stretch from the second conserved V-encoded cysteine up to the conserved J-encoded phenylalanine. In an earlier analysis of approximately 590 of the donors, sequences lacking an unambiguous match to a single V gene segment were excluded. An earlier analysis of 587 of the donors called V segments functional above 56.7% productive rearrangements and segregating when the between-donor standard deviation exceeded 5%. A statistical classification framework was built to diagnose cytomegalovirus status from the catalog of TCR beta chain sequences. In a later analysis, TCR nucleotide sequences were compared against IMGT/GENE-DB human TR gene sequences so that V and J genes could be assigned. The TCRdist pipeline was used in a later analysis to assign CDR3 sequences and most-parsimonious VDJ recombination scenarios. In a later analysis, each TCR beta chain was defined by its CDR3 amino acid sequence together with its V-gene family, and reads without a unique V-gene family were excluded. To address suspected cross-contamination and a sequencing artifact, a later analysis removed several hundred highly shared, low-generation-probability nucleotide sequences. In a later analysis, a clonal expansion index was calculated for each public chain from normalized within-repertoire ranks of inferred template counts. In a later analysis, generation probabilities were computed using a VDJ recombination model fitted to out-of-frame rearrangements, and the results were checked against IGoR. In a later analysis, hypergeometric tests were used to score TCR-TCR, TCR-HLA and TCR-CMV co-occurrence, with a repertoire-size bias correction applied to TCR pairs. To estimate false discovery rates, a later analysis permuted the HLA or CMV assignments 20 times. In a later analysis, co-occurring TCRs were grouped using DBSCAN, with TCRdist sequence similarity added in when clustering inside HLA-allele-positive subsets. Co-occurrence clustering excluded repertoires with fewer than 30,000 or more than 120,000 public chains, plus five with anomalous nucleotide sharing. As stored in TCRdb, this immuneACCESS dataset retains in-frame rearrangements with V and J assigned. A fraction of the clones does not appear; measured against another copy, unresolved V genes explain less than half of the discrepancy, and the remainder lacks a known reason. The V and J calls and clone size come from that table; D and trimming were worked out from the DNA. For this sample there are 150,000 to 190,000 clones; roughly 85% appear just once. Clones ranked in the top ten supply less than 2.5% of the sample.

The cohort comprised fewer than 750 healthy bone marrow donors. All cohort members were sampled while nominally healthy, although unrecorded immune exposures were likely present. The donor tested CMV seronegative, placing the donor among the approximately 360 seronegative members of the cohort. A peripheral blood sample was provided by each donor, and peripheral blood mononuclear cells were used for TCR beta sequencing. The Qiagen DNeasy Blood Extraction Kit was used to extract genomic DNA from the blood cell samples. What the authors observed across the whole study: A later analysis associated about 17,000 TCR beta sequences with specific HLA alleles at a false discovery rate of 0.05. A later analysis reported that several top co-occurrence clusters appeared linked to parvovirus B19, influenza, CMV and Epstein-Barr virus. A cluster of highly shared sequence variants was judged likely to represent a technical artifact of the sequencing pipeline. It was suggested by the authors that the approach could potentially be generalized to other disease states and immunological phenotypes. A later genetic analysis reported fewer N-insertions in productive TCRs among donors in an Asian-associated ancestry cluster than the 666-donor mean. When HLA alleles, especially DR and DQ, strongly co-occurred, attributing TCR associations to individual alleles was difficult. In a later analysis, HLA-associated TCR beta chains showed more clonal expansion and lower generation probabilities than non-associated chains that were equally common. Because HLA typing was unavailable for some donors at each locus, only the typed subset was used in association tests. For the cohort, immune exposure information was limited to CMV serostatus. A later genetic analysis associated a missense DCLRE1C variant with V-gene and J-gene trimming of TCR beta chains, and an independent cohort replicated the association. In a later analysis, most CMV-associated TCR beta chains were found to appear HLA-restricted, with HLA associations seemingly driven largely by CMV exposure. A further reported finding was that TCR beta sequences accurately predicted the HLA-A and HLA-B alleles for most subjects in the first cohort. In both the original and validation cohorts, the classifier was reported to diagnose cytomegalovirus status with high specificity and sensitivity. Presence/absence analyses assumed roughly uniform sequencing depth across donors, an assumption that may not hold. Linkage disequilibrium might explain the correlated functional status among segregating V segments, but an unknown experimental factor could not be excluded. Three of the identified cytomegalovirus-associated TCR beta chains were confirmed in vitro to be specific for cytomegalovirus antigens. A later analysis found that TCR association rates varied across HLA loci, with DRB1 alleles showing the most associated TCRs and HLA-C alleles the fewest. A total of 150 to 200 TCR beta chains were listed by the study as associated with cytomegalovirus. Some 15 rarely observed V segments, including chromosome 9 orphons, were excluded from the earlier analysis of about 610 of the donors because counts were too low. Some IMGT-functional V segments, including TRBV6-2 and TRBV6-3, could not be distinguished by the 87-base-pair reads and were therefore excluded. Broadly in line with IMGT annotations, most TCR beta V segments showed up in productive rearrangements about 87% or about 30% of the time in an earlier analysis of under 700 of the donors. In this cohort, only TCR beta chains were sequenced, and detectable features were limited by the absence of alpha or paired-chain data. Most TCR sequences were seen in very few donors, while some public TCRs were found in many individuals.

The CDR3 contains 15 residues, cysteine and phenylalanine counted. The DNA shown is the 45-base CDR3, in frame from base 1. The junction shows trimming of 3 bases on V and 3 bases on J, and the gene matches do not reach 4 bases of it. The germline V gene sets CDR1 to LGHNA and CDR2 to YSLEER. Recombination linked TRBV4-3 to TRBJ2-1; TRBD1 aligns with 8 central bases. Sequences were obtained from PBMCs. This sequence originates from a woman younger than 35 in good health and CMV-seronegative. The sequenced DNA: TGCGCCAGCAGCCAGGGACAGGTCAACTACAATGAGCAGTTCTTC. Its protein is CASSQGQVNYNEQFF.